Shown below are 10 T cell receptor beta chains from a single sample sequenced in a study of tissue T cells after allogeneic stem cell transplantation. Produced via immunoSEQ multiplex PCR; TCRdb's table is partial and in-frame only. The table lists 3,300 or so clones, around three quarters of them singletons, with 23% in the top ten. This research-autopsy study prospectively enrolled adult allogeneic hematopoietic cell transplant recipients with steroid-refractory graft-versus-host disease. The sample in question was small intestine tissue, obtained at autopsy. These TCRs come from a male patient older than 55 with steroid-refractory graft-versus-host disease after an allogeneic stem cell transplant. The graft donor may be the source of some T cells.

This clone was found a few times. The genes are TRBV5-1 and TRBJ1-1; D is unclear. The CDR3 spans 15 residues. V shed 5 bases and J shed 1 base, with 15 bases lying between them. Per germline, CDR1 SGHRS and CDR2 YFSETQ. The CDR3 nucleotides are TGCGCCAGCAGATCAACCTGGAGAGGGAACACTGAAGCTTTCTTT. Residues: CASRSTWRGNTEAFF.

This clone was observed a handful of times. The rearrangement links TRBV6-5 to TRBJ2-5, with D perhaps matching TRBD2 (6 bases). Germline CDR1 is MNHEY and CDR2 is SVGAGI. V was cut by 6 bases and J by 4 bases, with 18 bases left in between. The CDR3 extends over 15 amino acids. In nucleotides, the CDR3 is TGTGCCAGCAGATTCGCTAGCGCCAACGGAGAGACCCAGTACTTC. It translates to CASRFASANGETQYF.

V and J are TRBV28 and TRBJ2-3; D may be TRBD1 (5 bases). Per the germline V gene, CDR1 is MDHEN and CDR2 is SYDVKM. With 2 bases removed from V and 2 bases from J, the gap between germline ends came to 14 bases. CDR3 length: 16 amino acids. CDR3 region: CASSLGETEPTDTQYF. Here the CDR3 DNA reads TGTGCCAGCAGTTTAGGTGAGACAGAACCCACAGATACGCAGTATTTT.

This chain connects TRBV2 to TRBJ2-5; TRBD1 is a possible D gene (6 bases). V was pared by 2 bases and J by 4 bases, with 8 bases between. The CDR3 contains 13 residues. In germline, CDR1 is SNHLY, CDR2 FYNNEI. CDR3 DNA: TGTGCCAGCAGTGAACCGACAGGAGAGACCCAGTACTTC. It specifies CASSEPTGETQYF.

In this sample, this clone turned up once. This chain connects TRBV10-3 to TRBJ2-3; TRBD1 agrees at 8 bases. Germline lookup yields CDR1 ENHRY and CDR2 SYGVKD. With 4 bases clipped from V and 1 base from J, the junction kept 16 bases outside the gene matches. This CDR3 spans 19 amino acids. The CDR3 is CAISGFDRGSAIGTDTQYF. For the CDR3, the DNA is TGTGCCATCAGTGGTTTCGACAGGGGAAGCGCTATTGGCACAGATACGCAGTATTTT.

CDR3 sequence (DNA): TGTGCCAGCAGCCCCCAGGGGGGAGGCGGGGAGACCCAGTACTTC. Its translation: CASSPQGGGGETQYF. The chain links TRBV6-2 or TRBV6-3 to TRBJ2-5, with a tentative D call TRBD1 (7 bases). Germline CDR1 and CDR2: MNHEY and SVGEGT. The CDR3 has 15 residues. V was cut by 6 bases and J by 5 bases, with 19 bases left in between.

This clone was seen just once. CDR3 bases: TGTGCCAGCACCAGCAGGGTGAACACTGAAGCTTTCTTT. Translated, it gives CASTSRVNTEAFF. This chain links TRBV5-8 with TRBJ1-1, with D tentatively TRBD1 (5 bases). Trimming removed 6 bases at V and 0 bases at J, with 9 bases between. This CDR3 is 13 amino acids long. Germline values: CDR1 SGHTS, CDR2 YDEGEE.

This chain links TRBV6-4 with TRBJ1-5, with 8 bases that match TRBD1. Germline assignment: CDR1 MRHNA and CDR2 SNTAGT. V lost 5 bases, J lost 4 bases, and 10 bases stayed unmatched. The CDR3 consists of 16 residues. The CDR3 DNA reads as TGTGCCAGCAGTCCCCGGGCAGGGGGCAGTAATCAGCCCCAGCATTTT. As protein: CASSPRAGGSNQPQHF.

The chain employs TRBV19 and TRBJ1-2; no definite D call. Germline V gene sequence: CDR1 LNHDA, CDR2 SQIVND (reference sequence). V gave up 1 base and J gave up 0 bases, with 9 bases separating them. The CDR3 contains 15 residues. CDR3 sequence (DNA): TGTGCCAGTAGTATAGTTGGCACAACTAACTATGGCTACACCTTC. Its protein product is CASSIVGTTNYGYTF.

This clone was counted a single time. The V call is TRBV30, the J call TRBJ2-3; 7 nucleotides agree with TRBD2. Germline values: CDR1 GTSNPN, CDR2 SVGIG (reference sequence). The CDR3 sequence is 15 residues long. V lost 0 bases to trimming and J lost 2 bases; unmatched junction nucleotides: 5. The CDR3, as DNA: TGTGCCTGGAGTGTAATGGGGGGGTACACAGATACGCAGTATTTT. This translates into CAWSVMGGYTDTQYF.